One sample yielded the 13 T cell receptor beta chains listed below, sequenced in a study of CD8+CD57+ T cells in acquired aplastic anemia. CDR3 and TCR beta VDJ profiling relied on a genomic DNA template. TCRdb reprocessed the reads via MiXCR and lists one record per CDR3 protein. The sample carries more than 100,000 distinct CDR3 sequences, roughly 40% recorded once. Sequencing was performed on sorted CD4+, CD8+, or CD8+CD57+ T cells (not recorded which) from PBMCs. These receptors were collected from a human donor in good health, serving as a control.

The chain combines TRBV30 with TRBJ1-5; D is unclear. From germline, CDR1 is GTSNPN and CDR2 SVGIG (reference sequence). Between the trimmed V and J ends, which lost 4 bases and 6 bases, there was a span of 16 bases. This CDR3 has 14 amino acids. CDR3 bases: TGTGCCTGGACCCCCAGGAGGGCCAGTCAGCCCCAGCATTTT. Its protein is CAWTPRRASQPQHF.

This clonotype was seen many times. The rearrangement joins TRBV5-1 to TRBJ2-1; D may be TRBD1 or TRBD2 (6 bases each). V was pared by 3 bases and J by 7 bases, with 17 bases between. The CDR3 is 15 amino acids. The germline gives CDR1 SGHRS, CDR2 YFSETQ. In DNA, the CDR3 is TGCGCCAGCAGCTCTGGGGGCGGGGTAGGGAATGAGCAGTTCTTC. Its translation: CASSSGGGVGNEQFF.

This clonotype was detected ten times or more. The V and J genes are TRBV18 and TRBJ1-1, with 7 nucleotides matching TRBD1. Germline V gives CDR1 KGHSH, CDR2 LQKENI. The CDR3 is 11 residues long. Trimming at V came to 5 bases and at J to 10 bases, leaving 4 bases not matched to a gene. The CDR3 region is CASSDGTAAFF. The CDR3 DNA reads TGTGCCAGCTCAGACGGGACAGCAGCTTTCTTT. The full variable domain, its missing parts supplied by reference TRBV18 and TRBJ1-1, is NAGVMQNPRHLVRRRGQEARLRCSPMKGHSHVYWYRQLPEEGLKFMVYLQKENIIDESGMPKERFSAEFPKEGPSILRIQQVVRGDSAAYFCASSDGTAAFFGQGTRLTVV.

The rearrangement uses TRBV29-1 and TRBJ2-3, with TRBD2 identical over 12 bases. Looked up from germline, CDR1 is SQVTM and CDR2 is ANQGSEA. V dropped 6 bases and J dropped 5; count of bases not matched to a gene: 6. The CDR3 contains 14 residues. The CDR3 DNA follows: TGCAGCGTCCTAGCGGGGGGGTCGGGAGATACGCAGTATTTT. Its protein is CSVLAGGSGDTQYF.

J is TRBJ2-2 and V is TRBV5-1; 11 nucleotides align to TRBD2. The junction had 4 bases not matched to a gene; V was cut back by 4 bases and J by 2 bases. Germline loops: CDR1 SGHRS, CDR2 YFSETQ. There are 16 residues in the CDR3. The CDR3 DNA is TGCGCCAGCAGCCCCACTAGCGGGGGTAACACCGGGGAGCTGTTTTTT. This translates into CASSPTSGGNTGELFF.

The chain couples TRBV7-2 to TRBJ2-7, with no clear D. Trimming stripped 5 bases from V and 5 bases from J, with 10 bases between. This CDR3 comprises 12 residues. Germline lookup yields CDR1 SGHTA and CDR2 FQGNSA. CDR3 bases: TGTGCCAGCAGCCACCCCGGGCACGAGCAGTACTTC. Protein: CASSHPGHEQYF.

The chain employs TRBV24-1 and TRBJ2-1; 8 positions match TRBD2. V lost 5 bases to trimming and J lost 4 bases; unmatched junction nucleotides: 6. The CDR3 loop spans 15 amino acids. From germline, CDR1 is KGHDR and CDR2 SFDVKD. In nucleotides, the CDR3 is TGTGCCACCAGTGCTCAGACTAGCGCATACAATGAGCAGTTCTTC. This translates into CATSAQTSAYNEQFF.

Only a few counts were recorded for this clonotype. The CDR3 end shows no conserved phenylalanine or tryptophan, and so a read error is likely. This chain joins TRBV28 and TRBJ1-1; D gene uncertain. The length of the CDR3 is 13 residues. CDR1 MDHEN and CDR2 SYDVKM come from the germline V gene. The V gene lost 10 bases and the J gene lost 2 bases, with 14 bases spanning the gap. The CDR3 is CAINEATNTEAFS. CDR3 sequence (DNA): TGTGCCATAAATGAGGCGACAAACACTGAAGCTTTCTCT.

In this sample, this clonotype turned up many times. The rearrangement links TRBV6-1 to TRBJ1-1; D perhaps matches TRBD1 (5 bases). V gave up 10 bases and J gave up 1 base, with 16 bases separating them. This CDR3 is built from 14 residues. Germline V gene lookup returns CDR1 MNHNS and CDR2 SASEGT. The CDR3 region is CAIIPPGQNTEAFF. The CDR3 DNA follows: TGTGCCATCATACCCCCAGGACAGAACACTGAAGCTTTCTTT.

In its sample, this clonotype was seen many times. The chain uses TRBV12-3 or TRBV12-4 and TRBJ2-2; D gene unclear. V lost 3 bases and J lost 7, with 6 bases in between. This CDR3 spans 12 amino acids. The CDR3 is CASSFLGGELFF. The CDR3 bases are TGTGCCAGCAGTTTCCTTGGCGGGGAGCTGTTTTTT.

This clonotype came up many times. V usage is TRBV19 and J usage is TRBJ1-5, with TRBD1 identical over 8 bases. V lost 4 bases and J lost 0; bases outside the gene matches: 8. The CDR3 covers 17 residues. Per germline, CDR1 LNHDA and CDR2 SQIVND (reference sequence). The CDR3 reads CASSRTRDRTSNQPQHF. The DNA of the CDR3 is TGTGCCAGTAGTAGGACACGGGACAGGACTAGCAATCAGCCCCAGCATTTT.

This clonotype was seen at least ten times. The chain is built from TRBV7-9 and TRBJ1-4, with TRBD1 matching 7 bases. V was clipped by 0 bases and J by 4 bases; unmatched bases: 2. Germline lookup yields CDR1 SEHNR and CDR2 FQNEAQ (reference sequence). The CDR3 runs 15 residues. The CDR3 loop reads CASSLAAGGNEKLFF. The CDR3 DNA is TGTGCCAGCAGCTTAGCGGCAGGGGGTAATGAAAAACTGTTTTTT. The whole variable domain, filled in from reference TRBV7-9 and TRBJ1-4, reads DTGVSQNPRHKITKRGQNVTFRCDPISEHNRLYWYRQTLGQGPEFLTYFQNEAQLEKSRLLSDRFSAERPKGSFSTLEIQRTEQGDSAMYLCASSLAAGGNEKLFFGSGTQLSVL.

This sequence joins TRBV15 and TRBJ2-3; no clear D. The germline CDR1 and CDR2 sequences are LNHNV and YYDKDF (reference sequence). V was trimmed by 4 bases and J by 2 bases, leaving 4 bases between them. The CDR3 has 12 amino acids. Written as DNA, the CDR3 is TGTGCCACCAGCAAAGCCACAGATACGCAGTATTTT. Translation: CATSKATDTQYF.